A selection of T cell receptor beta chains follows, all from one sample in a study of Ad26.COV2.S vaccination and SARS-CoV-2 variants. Profiling relied on immunoSEQ multiplex PCR, and the TCRdb table lists in-frame clones only, not all of them. The sample has fewer than 600,000 clones; 80% to 90% are singletons. The sample here was peripheral blood, taken in a trial of Ad26.COV2.S vaccine versus placebo. The receptors here all came from a person between 18 and 65 years old who received the Ad26.COV2.S COVID-19 vaccine or a placebo. The CDR3 runs from the conserved cysteine through the conserved F or W. The D gene is left open where the match is weak. For some rows the clone size is stated as once, few or many, or as a class when expanded; others skip it.

j_gene | abundance | v_gene | d_gene | CDR3aa | CDR3nt
TRBJ2-1 | NA | TRBV30 | NA | CAWSVVGSEQFF | TGTGCCTGGAGTGTGGTAGGCAGTGAGCAGTTCTTC
TRBJ1-1 | NA | TRBV7-8 | NA | CASSPLVGTANTEAFF | TGTGCCAGCAGCCCCCTCGTCGGAACGGCGAACACTGAAGCTTTCTTT
TRBJ1-2 | NA | TRBV7-9 | NA | CASSSRQTEDGYTF | TGTGCCAGCAGCTCCCGCCAAACTGAGGATGGCTACACCTTC
TRBJ1-2 | NA | TRBV15 | TRBD1 | CATSRAGTGFPNYGYTF | TGTGCCACCAGCAGAGCCGGGACAGGGTTTCCTAACTATGGCTACACCTTC
TRBJ1-2 | NA | TRBV5-1 | NA | CASSLLDSHDGYTF | TGCGCCAGCAGCTTGTTGGACAGCCATGATGGCTACACCTTC
TRBJ1-5 | NA | TRBV6-1 | NA | CASSEYVNSNNQPQHF | TGTGCCAGCAGTGAATACGTGAACAGCAACAATCAGCCCCAGCATTTT
TRBJ1-5 | NA | TRBV28 | NA | CASSFLQERGQPQHF | TGTGCCAGCAGTTTTCTTCAAGAAAGGGGGCAGCCCCAGCATTTT
TRBJ2-1 | NA | TRBV10-1 | TRBD2 | CASSDSSGPTYNEQFF | TGCGCCAGCAGTGACTCTAGCGGCCCCACCTACAATGAGCAGTTCTTC
TRBJ1-5 | NA | TRBV28 | NA | CASSPPRPGVNQPQHF | TGTGCCAGCAGTCCCCCCCGGCCAGGCGTCAATCAGCCCCAGCATTTT
TRBJ2-7 | NA | TRBV28 | NA | CASTPQRDSVYEQYF | TGTGCCAGCACACCCCAGCGGGACAGCGTCTACGAGCAGTACTTC
TRBJ2-3 | NA | TRBV6-1 | TRBD2 | CASSEMGLAVSTDTQYF | TGTGCCAGCAGTGAAATGGGGCTAGCGGTTAGCACAGATACGCAGTATTTT
TRBJ2-6 | NA | TRBV5-1 | TRBD1 | CASSLGQGAKGANVLTF | TGCGCCAGCAGCTTGGGACAGGGGGCGAAAGGGGCCAACGTCCTGACTTTC
TRBJ2-1 | NA | TRBV30 | NA | CAWSVRGGLYNEQFF | TGTGCCTGGAGTGTACGGGGCGGGCTCTACAATGAGCAGTTCTTC
TRBJ1-2 | NA | TRBV4-2 | NA | CASSQESAVPQAGGYTF | TGTGCCAGCAGCCAAGAATCGGCCGTTCCCCAGGCGGGTGGCTACACCTTC
TRBJ1-3 | NA | TRBV19 | NA | CASSMGLLSGNTIYF | TGTGCCAGTAGTATGGGTCTCCTCTCTGGAAACACCATATATTTT
TRBJ1-2 | few | TRBV19 | TRBD1 | CASSIVLGTGDYGYTF | TGTGCCAGTAGTATAGTTCTCGGGACAGGGGACTATGGCTACACCTTC
TRBJ2-7 | NA | TRBV10-1 | TRBD1 | CASGPTGKFDEQYF | TGCGCCAGCGGACCGACAGGGAAATTTGACGAGCAGTACTTC
TRBJ1-1 | NA | TRBV7-9 | NA | CASSFPSTGITEAFF | TGTGCCAGCAGCTTCCCATCGACCGGGATCACTGAAGCTTTCTTT
TRBJ1-4 | NA | TRBV11-2 | NA | CASSLEWEGGLFF | TGTGCCAGCAGCTTAGAATGGGAAGGGGGGCTGTTTTTT
TRBJ2-7 | NA | TRBV11-2 | NA | CASRNRGTRMYEQYF | TGTGCCAGCAGGAATCGGGGGACCCGGATGTACGAGCAGTACTTC
TRBJ2-7 | NA | TRBV7-9 | TRBD1 | CASSAGRGPTGQYF | TGTGCCAGCAGCGCCGGCAGGGGGCCTACGGGGCAGTACTTC
TRBJ1-6 | NA | TRBV7-3 | NA | CASSLTDNSPLHF | TGTGCCAGCAGCTTAACCGATAATTCACCCCTCCACTTT
TRBJ1-2 | NA | TRBV5-1 | NA | CASSSPGGPGYTF | TGCGCCAGCAGCAGTCCGGGGGGCCCGGGCTACACCTTC
TRBJ1-1 | NA | TRBV2 | TRBD1 | CASLRTGGNTEAFF | TGTGCCAGCCTCAGGACAGGGGGGAACACTGAAGCTTTCTTT
TRBJ2-3 | NA | TRBV9 | TRBD2 | CASSGRMETSGGRDTSTDTQYF | TGTGCCAGCAGCGGACGAATGGAAACTAGCGGGGGCCGAGATACTAGCACAGATACGCAGTATTTT
TRBJ1-5 | NA | TRBV19 | TRBD1 | CASSRDPTGAHQPQHF | TGTGCCAGTAGTAGAGATCCGACAGGGGCCCATCAGCCCCAGCATTTT
TRBJ2-7 | once | TRBV18 | NA | CASSPPGKTYEQYF | TGTGCCAGCTCACCACCCGGCAAGACCTACGAGCAGTACTTC
TRBJ1-2 | NA | TRBV5-4 | NA | CASSLGTTTTYGYTF | TGTGCCAGCAGCTTAGGGACAACTACTACCTATGGCTACACCTTC
TRBJ2-1 | once | TRBV27 | NA | CASSLWRDNEQFF | TGTGCCAGCAGTTTGTGGCGAGATAATGAGCAGTTCTTC
TRBJ2-5 | once | TRBV2 | TRBD2 | CASSGASGETQYF | TGTGCCAGCAGTGGGGCTAGCGGAGAGACCCAGTACTTC
TRBJ2-7 | NA | TRBV6-2/TRBV6-3 | TRBD2 | CASSPLLGLAGVEQYF | TGTGCCAGCAGCCCCCTTCTAGGTCTAGCGGGAGTCGAGCAGTACTTC
TRBJ2-5 | once | TRBV7-2 | TRBD1 | CASSFQGAGETQYF | TGTGCCAGCAGCTTTCAGGGGGCAGGAGAGACCCAGTACTTC
TRBJ1-2 | NA | TRBV28 | TRBD1 | CASSSDRAYSNYGYTF | TGTGCCAGCAGCTCGGACAGGGCATACTCTAACTATGGCTACACCTTC
TRBJ2-1 | NA | TRBV5-4 | TRBD2 | CASSPGGTSHNEQFF | TGTGCCAGCAGCCCGGGGGGGACTAGCCACAATGAGCAGTTCTTC
TRBJ2-2 | NA | TRBV18 | NA | CASSPDITNTGELFF | TGTGCCAGCTCACCGGACATTACGAACACCGGGGAGCTGTTTTTT
TRBJ2-1 | NA | TRBV6-5 | TRBD2 | CASRLAGGPYNEQFF | TGTGCCAGCAGACTAGCGGGAGGGCCGTACAATGAGCAGTTCTTC
TRBJ1-2 | NA | TRBV18 | NA | CASSPWTEGNYGYTF | TGTGCCAGCTCACCCTGGACAGAGGGGAACTATGGCTACACCTTC
TRBJ2-3 | once | TRBV7-7 | NA | CASSLAVGGRDTQYF | TGTGCTAGCAGCTTAGCCGTCGGGGGCCGCGATACGCAGTATTTT
TRBJ2-3 | NA | TRBV2 | TRBD1 | CASIGWGQGRPRQYF | TGTGCCAGCATAGGATGGGGACAGGGACGCCCTAGGCAGTATTTT
TRBJ1-6 | NA | TRBV3-1/TRBV3-2 | NA | CASRSRRTAPNSPLHF | TGTGCCAGCAGATCCCGAAGGACAGCCCCTAATTCACCCCTCCACTTT
TRBJ2-2 | NA | TRBV2 | TRBD1 | CASRNRGNTGELFF | TGTGCCAGCAGGAACAGGGGTAACACCGGGGAGCTGTTTTTT
TRBJ2-3 | NA | TRBV18 | TRBD1 | CASSPTGTGITDTQYF | TGTGCCAGCTCACCTACCGGGACAGGTATCACAGATACGCAGTATTTT
TRBJ1-2 | NA | TRBV2 | TRBD1 | CASSATTGGYGYTF | TGTGCCAGCAGCGCGACTACAGGGGGCTATGGCTACACCTTC
TRBJ2-6 | NA | TRBV5-1 | NA | CASSPTIMGGANVLTF | TGCGCCAGCAGCCCCACAATAATGGGTGGGGCCAACGTCCTGACTTTC
TRBJ1-1 | NA | TRBV6-5 | NA | CASRTGRMNTEAFF | TGTGCCAGCAGGACCGGACGCATGAACACTGAAGCTTTCTTT
TRBJ1-4 | NA | TRBV3-1/TRBV3-2 | NA | CASSQEGTRSDTNEKLFF | TGTGCCAGCAGCCAAGAGGGGACACGTTCAGATACTAATGAAAAACTGTTTTTT
TRBJ2-2 | NA | TRBV9 | NA | CASSVRESGNTGELFF | TGTGCCAGCAGCGTCCGGGAATCTGGGAACACCGGGGAGCTGTTTTTT
TRBJ2-4 | NA | TRBV28 | TRBD2 | CASSLLGLADGGNIQYF | TGTGCCAGCAGTTTATTAGGACTAGCGGACGGAGGGAACATTCAGTACTTC
TRBJ2-7 | NA | TRBV5-4 | TRBD2 | CASSLAASGLREQYF | TGTGCCAGCAGCTTGGCGGCTAGCGGGCTTAGGGAGCAGTACTTC
TRBJ2-7 | NA | TRBV19 | NA | CASMGASYEQYF | TGTGCCAGTATGGGGGCCTCCTACGAGCAGTACTTC
TRBJ2-4 | NA | TRBV6-5 | NA | CASSYSGGGNIQYF | TGTGCCAGCAGTTACTCGGGGGGAGGAAACATTCAGTACTTC
TRBJ1-3 | NA | TRBV19 | TRBD1 | CASTRTGALSGNTIYF | TGTGCCAGTACCCGGACAGGAGCCCTCTCTGGAAACACCATATATTTT
TRBJ1-1 | NA | TRBV5-6 | NA | CASSLNSLRNTEAFF | TGTGCCAGCAGCCTTAACAGTTTACGGAACACTGAAGCTTTCTTT